A single TCR beta chain is shown here with its context. Its specificity is not known. This entry is derived from a study of Graves' ophthalmopathy and Graves' hyperthyroidism. Study-level results: The authors also found most expanded thyroid clonotypes above 0.001 frequency in blood. The model forecast ophthalmopathy progression, reaching roughly 71% sensitivity and roughly 72% specificity.

V was shortened by 6 bases and J by 0 bases, with 11 bases between the two germline ends. Germline values: CDR1 SQVTM, CDR2 ANQGSEA. The length of the CDR3 is 13 residues. The study enrolled ophthalmopathy donors with moderate-to-severe activity, CAS ≥3, NOSPECS ≥4 and duration under 3 months. Amplification targeted the TCR beta CDR3 regions, with RNA transcripts as the source material. HTBI primers were employed in first-round RT-PCR, then a second-round multiplex PCR followed. TCRdb redid the calling of the multiplex PCR reads with MiXCR, one entry per CDR3 protein. The table includes over 650,000 distinct CDR3 sequences, over 40% detected once.

The receptor's source is an adult man with Graves' ophthalmopathy. Material: peripheral blood. The J gene is TRBJ1-1, the V gene TRBV29-1; TRBD1 is a possible D gene (6 bases). CDR3 in amino acids: CSVVGQLNTEAFF. The CDR3 region has the DNA TGCAGCGTGGTTGGACAGTTGAACACTGAAGCTTTCTTT. Full variable domain (rest looked up from reference TRBV29-1 and TRBJ1-1): SAVISQKPSRDICQRGTSLTIQCQVDSQVTMMFWYRQQPGQSLTLIATANQGSEATYESGFVIDKFPISRPNLTFSTLTVSNMSPEDSSIYLCSVVGQLNTEAFFGQGTRLTVV.